The 2 T cell receptor beta chains reported below all come from one sample, sequenced in a study of blood T cell repertoires in COVID-19. Here immunoSEQ multiplex PCR was the method, and the copy in TCRdb shows in-frame clones only, minus some. This table holds 180,000 or so clones, roughly 88% found once. The material sequenced was peripheral blood. Receptors originate from a woman between 40 and 50 years old with COVID-19, enrolled during active disease.

V gene TRBV9 combines with J gene TRBJ1-1, with 8 bases identical to TRBD1. The CDR3 has 18 residues. From germline, CDR1 is SGDLS and CDR2 YYNGEE. The V and J ends lost 4 bases and 4 bases, in that order; junction bases with no gene match: 18. DNA of the CDR3: TGTGCCAGCAGCTTGTCACCGGGACAGGAATATCCCGGCACTGAAGCTTTCTTT. Amino acid sequence: CASSLSPGQEYPGTEAFF.

This clone was recorded a few times. The CDR3 protein is CASSLGDRGSYNSPLHF. The DNA of the CDR3 is TGCGCCAGCAGCTTGGGGGACAGAGGCTCCTATAATTCACCCCTCCACTTT. The chain is built from TRBV5-1 and TRBJ1-6; 7 bases are a match to TRBD1. Germline V lookup: CDR1 SGHRS, CDR2 YFSETQ. V was pared by 0 bases and J by 0 bases, with 3 bases of the junction left unmatched. The CDR3 contains 17 residues.